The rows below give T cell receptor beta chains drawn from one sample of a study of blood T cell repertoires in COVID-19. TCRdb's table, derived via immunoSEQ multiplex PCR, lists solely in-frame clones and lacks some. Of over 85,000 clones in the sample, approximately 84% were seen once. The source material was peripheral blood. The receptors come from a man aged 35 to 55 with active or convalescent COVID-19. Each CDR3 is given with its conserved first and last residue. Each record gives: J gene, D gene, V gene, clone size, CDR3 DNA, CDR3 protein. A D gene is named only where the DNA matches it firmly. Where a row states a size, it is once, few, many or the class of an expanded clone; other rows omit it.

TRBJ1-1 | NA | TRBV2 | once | TGTGCCAGCAGGGGGCGAGGTACTGAAGCTTTCTTT | CASRGRGTEAFF
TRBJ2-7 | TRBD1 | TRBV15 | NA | TGTGCCACCAGCAGTAGACAGGGGGCCGACTACGAGCAGTACTTC | CATSSRQGADYEQYF
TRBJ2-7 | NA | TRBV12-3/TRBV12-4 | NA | TGTGCCAGCAGTTGGCGGGACAGCGCCGAGCAGTACTTC | CASSWRDSAEQYF
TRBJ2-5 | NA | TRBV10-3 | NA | TGTGCCATCAAGAGTCTAGAAGAGACCCAGTACTTC | CAIKSLEETQYF
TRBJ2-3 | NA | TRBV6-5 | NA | TGTGCCAGCGGAGCCGGTACGCAGTATTTT | CASGAGTQYF
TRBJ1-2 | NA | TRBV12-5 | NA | TGTGCTAGTGGTTGGGGGGAAGGCGGCTACACCTTC | CASGWGEGGYTF
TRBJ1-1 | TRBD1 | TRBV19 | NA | TGTGCCAGTAGTATTGACAGGGGAAACACTGAAGCTTTCTTT | CASSIDRGNTEAFF
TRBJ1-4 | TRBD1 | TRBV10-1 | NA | TGCGCCAGCAGTGAGTCCGGGACAGGAGAAGAAAAACTGTTTTTT | CASSESGTGEEKLFF
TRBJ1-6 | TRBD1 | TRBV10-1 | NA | TGCGCCAGCAGTGACAACAGGGGGTCACCCCTCTACTTT | CASSDNRGSPLYF
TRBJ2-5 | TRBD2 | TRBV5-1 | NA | TGCGCCAGCACTAGCGGGGGTGTGGGAGAGACCCAGTACTTC | CASTSGGVGETQYF
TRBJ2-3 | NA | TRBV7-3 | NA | TGTGCCAGCAGCCCCCTCTCGACTAGCACAGATACGCAGTATTTT | CASSPLSTSTDTQYF
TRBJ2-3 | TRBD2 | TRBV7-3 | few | TGTGCCAGCAGCCCAAAATTAGCGGGGGTAACCGCATCAGATACGCAGTATTTT | CASSPKLAGVTASDTQYF
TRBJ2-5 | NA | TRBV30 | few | TGTGCCTGGAGTGGCAATGGGGGGGAGACCCAGTACTTC | CAWSGNGGETQYF
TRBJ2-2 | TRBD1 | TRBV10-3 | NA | TGTGCCATCAGTCCCGGACAGGCGAACACCGGGGAGCTGTTTTTT | CAISPGQANTGELFF
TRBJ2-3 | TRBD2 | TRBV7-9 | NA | TGTGCCAGCAGCTTTTTGCGGGGGGTTTACACAGATACGCAGTATTTT | CASSFLRGVYTDTQYF
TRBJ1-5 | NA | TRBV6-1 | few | TGTGCCAGCAGTGAATGGGGCATCAATCAGCCCCAGCATTTT | CASSEWGINQPQHF
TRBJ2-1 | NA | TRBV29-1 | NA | TGCAGCTCTTATCAGGGAGGAGGTGAGCAGTTCTTC | CSSYQGGGEQFF
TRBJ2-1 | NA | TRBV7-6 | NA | TGTGCCAGCAGCATCACAGGTTTTAGGAGTAATGAGCAGTTCTTC | CASSITGFRSNEQFF
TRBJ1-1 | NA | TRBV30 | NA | TGTGCCTGGAGATACTCCCTTGAAGCTTTCTTT | CAWRYSLEAFF
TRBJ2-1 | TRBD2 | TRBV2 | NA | TGTGCCAGCGGCCAGCGGGGGGGCCAGAATGAGCAGTTCTTC | CASGQRGGQNEQFF
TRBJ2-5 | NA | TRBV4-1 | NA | TGCGCCAGCAGCATCACAGGGTTGGGGCGCCAAGAGACCCAGTACTTC | CASSITGLGRQETQYF
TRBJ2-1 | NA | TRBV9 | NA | TGTGCCAGCAGCTCCGCAGGACATTTGGAGCAGTTCTTC | CASSSAGHLEQFF
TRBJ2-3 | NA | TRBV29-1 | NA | TGCAGCGCCGGGAAGGGTTACACAGATACGCAGTATTTT | CSAGKGYTDTQYF
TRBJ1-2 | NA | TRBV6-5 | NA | TGTGCCAGCAGTCCCCAGACAGCCGGTAACTATGGCTACACCTTC | CASSPQTAGNYGYTF
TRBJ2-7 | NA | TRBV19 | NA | TGTGCCAGTAGTCGACAGGTGGCGGGGGTGGAGCAGTACTTC | CASSRQVAGVEQYF
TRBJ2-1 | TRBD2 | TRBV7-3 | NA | TGTGCCAGCAGCCCTCAAAGCGGGAGCTACAATGAGCAGTTCTTC | CASSPQSGSYNEQFF
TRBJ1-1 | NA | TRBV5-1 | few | TGCGCCAGCAGCTTGGACTGGGGGGATACTGAAGCTTTCTTT | CASSLDWGDTEAFF
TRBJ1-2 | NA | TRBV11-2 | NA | TGTGCCAGCAGCCTTGACAGGAACGATGGCTACACCTTC | CASSLDRNDGYTF
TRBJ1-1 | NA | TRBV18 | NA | TGTGCCAGCTCACCTCGAGGTGGTACTGAAGCTTTCTTT | CASSPRGGTEAFF
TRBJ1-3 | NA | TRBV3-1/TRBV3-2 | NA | TGTGCCAGCAGCCAAGCAGGAAACACCATATATTTT | CASSQAGNTIYF
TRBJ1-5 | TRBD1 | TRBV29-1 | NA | TGCAGCGTTGATTTTGGGCAGGGGGGCAATCAGCCCCAGCATTTT | CSVDFGQGGNQPQHF
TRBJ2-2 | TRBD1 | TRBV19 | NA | TGTGCCAGTAGTATGGGACAGGGGATCGGGGAGCTGTTTTTT | CASSMGQGIGELFF
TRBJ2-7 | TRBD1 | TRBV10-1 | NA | TGCGCCAGCAGTGAGGGGGACAGAAACTCCTACGAGCAGTACTTC | CASSEGDRNSYEQYF
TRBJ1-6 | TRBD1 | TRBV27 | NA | TGTGCCAGCAGGGGGGACAGGGATCTTTATAATTCACCCCTCCACTTT | CASRGDRDLYNSPLHF
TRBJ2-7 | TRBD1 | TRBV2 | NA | TGTGCCAGCAGCATACCGGGACAGGGGTCCTACGAGCAGTACTTC | CASSIPGQGSYEQYF
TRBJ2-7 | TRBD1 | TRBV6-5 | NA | TGTGCCAGCAGAGCCGCGACAGGGCCCTCCTACGAGCAGTACTTC | CASRAATGPSYEQYF
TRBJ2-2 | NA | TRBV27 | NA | TGTGCCAGCAGTTCCCGAACGGGACAGAACACCGGGGAGCTGTTTTTT | CASSSRTGQNTGELFF
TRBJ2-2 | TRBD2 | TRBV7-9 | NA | TGTGCCAGCACCCCCGGCGGGGGGTACACCGGGGAGCTGTTTTTT | CASTPGGGYTGELFF
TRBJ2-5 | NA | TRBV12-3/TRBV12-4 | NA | TGTGCCAGCAGTTTAGCTCCTGGTAGGACCCAGTACTTC | CASSLAPGRTQYF
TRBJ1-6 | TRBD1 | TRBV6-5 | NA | TGTGCCAGCAGTTACCTCGGGGGACAGGGGAATTCACCCCTCCACTTT | CASSYLGGQGNSPLHF
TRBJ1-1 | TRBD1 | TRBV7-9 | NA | TGTGCCAGCAGCTTACCTGACAGGGGGACTGAAGCTTTCTTT | CASSLPDRGTEAFF
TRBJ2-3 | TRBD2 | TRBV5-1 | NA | TGCGCCAGCAAGGGAGGACTAGCGGGGGTACCTAGCACAGATACGCAGTATTTT | CASKGGLAGVPSTDTQYF
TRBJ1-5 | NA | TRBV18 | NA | TGTGCCAGCAACGCCGACAGGAATCAGCCCCAGCATTTT | CASNADRNQPQHF
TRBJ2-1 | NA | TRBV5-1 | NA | TGCGCCAGCAGCTTAGGAGGGCTTGTAAATGAGCAGTTCTTC | CASSLGGLVNEQFF
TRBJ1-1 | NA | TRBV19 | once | TGTGCCAGTAGTATGGGGTCCCTAGCGAACACTGAAGCTTTCTTT | CASSMGSLANTEAFF
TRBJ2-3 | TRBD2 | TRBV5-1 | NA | TGCGCCAGCAGCTTGCCCGCGACTAGCGGGGAGGGCACAGATACGCAGTATTTT | CASSLPATSGEGTDTQYF
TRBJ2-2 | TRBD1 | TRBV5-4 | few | TGTGCCAGCAGCCCAGGGGGCCTGAACACCGGGGAGCTGTTTTTT | CASSPGGLNTGELFF
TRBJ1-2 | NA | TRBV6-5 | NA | TGTGCCAGCAGCCGGCCGATTAGGGCGGGCGGTGGCTACACCTTC | CASSRPIRAGGGYTF
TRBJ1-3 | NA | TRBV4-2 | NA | TGTGCCAGCAGCCTAAAGACAGGCTCTGGAAACACCATATATTTT | CASSLKTGSGNTIYF
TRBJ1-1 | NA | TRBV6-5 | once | TGTGCCAGCCATTCAGAGGGAGGGGGAGTTGAAGCTTTCTTT | CASHSEGGGVEAFF
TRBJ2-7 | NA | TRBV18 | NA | TGTGCCAGCTCTAACCCACAGGGTTATCGTAGCGAGCAGTACTTC | CASSNPQGYRSEQYF